These 15 T cell receptor beta chains share one sample of origin, sequenced in a study of T cells in Graves' hyperthyroidism and ophthalmopathy. Amplification yielded TCR beta CDR3 regions, with RNA transcripts as the source. The HTBI primer set drove a first-round RT-PCR of the TCR CDR3. TCRdb analysed the multiplex PCR reads with MiXCR anew, one entry per CDR3 protein. The table shows approximately 590,000 distinct CDR3 sequences, with 15% to 19% occurring only once. Specimen: blood. These receptors came from a woman in her thirties with Graves' hyperthyroidism.

This clonotype was found many times. The J gene is TRBJ2-1, the V gene TRBV5-5; 7 nucleotides agree with TRBD2. V lost 7 bases and J lost 0; bases outside the gene matches: 7. The CDR3 totals 15 residues. CDR1 is SGHKS and CDR2 is YYEKEE in the germline V gene (reference sequence). The CDR3 nucleotides read TGTGCCAGCGGCCAGCGGGATTACTCCTACAATGAGCAGTTCTTC. Encoded protein: CASGQRDYSYNEQFF.

V gene TRBV19 combines with J gene TRBJ2-5; no clear D gene. The CDR3 is 14 residues long. Trimming took 6 bases from V and 5 from J, leaving 16 bases between them. Per the germline V gene, CDR1 is LNHDA and CDR2 is SQIVND (reference sequence). CDR3 in DNA: TGTGCCAGTAGCACCAAATCGGTTCGGGAGACCCAGTACTTC. This translates into CASSTKSVRETQYF. The full variable domain, completed using reference TRBV19 and TRBJ2-5, is DGGITQSPKYLFRKEGQNVTLSCEQNLNHDAMYWYRQDPGQGLRLIYYSQIVNDFQKGDIAEGYSVSREKKESFPLTVTSAQKNPTAFYLCASSTKSVRETQYFGPGTRLLVL.

This chain links TRBV7-9 with TRBJ2-2; the match to TRBD1 covers 8 bases. Trimming took 6 bases from V and 4 from J; bases not matched to a gene: 22. The CDR3 sequence is 20 residues long. The germline gives CDR1 SEHNR, CDR2 FQNEAQ (reference sequence). Written as DNA, the CDR3 is TGTGCCAGCAGTAACCCCAAACCAGGACAGGGCATTTGGGGCACCGGGGAGCTGTTTTTT. Its translation: CASSNPKPGQGIWGTGELFF.

V usage is TRBV6-1 and J usage is TRBJ2-5; D gene ambiguous. The CDR3 runs to 15 residues. CDR1 MNHNS and CDR2 SASEGT come from the germline V gene. V was clipped by 1 base and J by 5 bases, with 14 bases between them. CDR3 coding DNA: TGTGCCAGCAGTGAAGTTTTGGACCCGGCTGAGACCCAGTACTTC. Residues: CASSEVLDPAETQYF.

This clonotype was detected a few times. This chain joins TRBV6-5 and TRBJ2-6; TRBD2 might be the D (5 bases). Germline V CDR1 and CDR2: MNHEY, SVGAGI. Trimming cost V 0 bases and J 2 bases, with 8 bases left between them. The CDR3 sequence is 16 residues long. The CDR3 reads CASSYSTGAGANVLTF. As DNA, the CDR3 is TGTGCCAGCAGTTACTCGACCGGGGCTGGGGCCAACGTCCTGACTTTC.

CDR3 region: CASSLQGKTNTEAFF. In DNA form, the CDR3 reads TGTGCCAGTAGTTTACAGGGGAAAACGAACACTGAAGCTTTCTTT. The chain combines TRBV19 with TRBJ1-1; TRBD1 agrees at 7 bases. The CDR3 covers 15 residues. Germline trimming cut 5 bases from V and 1 base from J; bases unmatched to any gene: 7. Germline lookup yields CDR1 LNHDA and CDR2 SQIVND (reference sequence). The whole variable domain, remainder taken from reference TRBV19 and TRBJ1-1, is DGGITQSPKYLFRKEGQNVTLSCEQNLNHDAMYWYRQDPGQGLRLIYYSQIVNDFQKGDIAEGYSVSREKKESFPLTVTSAQKNPTAFYLCASSLQGKTNTEAFFGQGTRLTVV.

In this sample, this clonotype turned up a few times. The chain carries TRBV9 and TRBJ2-7; D ambiguous. The CDR3 has 13 residues. From germline, CDR1 is SGDLS and CDR2 YYNGEE. V was shortened by 4 bases and J by 3 bases, with 11 bases between the two germline ends. The CDR3 nucleotides read TGTGCCAGCAGCCCGCGCGAGGACTACGAGCAGTACTTC. This translates into CASSPREDYEQYF.

A word on this clonotype: Since a much larger clone is just one base distant, this may be a read error. The J gene is TRBJ1-6, the V gene TRBV27; the D gene is possibly TRBD1 (6 bases). This CDR3 is built from 14 residues. The germline V gene has CDR1 MNHEY and CDR2 SMNVEV (reference sequence). The CDR3 spells CASSYGQNNSPLLF. CDR3 bases: TGTGCCAGCAGTTACGGACAGAATAATTCACCCCTCCTCTTT.

This clonotype has only a few counts. The chain joins TRBV6-2 or TRBV6-3 to TRBJ2-1; D perhaps matches TRBD2 (5 bases). The CDR3 extends over 13 amino acids. V dropped 6 bases and J dropped 7 bases, with 13 bases sitting between them. The germline gives CDR1 MNHEY, CDR2 SVGEGT. CDR3 bases: TGTGCCAGCAGCCGGGGAGAAGGAAATGAGCAGTTCTTC. This translates into CASSRGEGNEQFF.

This clonotype has at least ten counts. The rearrangement uses TRBV3-1 and TRBJ2-7; 8 bases align to TRBD1. The CDR3 totals 15 residues. Germline CDR1 LGHDT, CDR2 YNNKEL (reference sequence). V was clipped by 0 bases and J by 5 bases; unmatched bases: 6. CDR3 sequence: CASSQDGTGGHEQYF. The CDR3 bases are TGTGCCAGCAGCCAAGATGGGACAGGAGGCCACGAGCAGTACTTC.

The gene calls are TRBV28 and TRBJ2-3; no definite D call. The V gene lost 4 bases and the J gene lost 2 bases, with 10 bases spanning the gap. The CDR3 has 14 residues. Germline CDR1 reads MDHEN; CDR2 reads SYDVKM. This CDR3 is CASSSSVPTDTQYF. CDR3 nucleotide sequence: TGTGCCAGCAGTTCCTCCGTCCCCACAGATACGCAGTATTTT.

This clonotype has more than one count but fewer than ten. The chain is built from TRBV12-5 and TRBJ1-5, with unresolved D. Between the trimmed V and J ends, which lost 2 bases and 1 base, there was a span of 9 bases. The germline gives CDR1 LGHNT, CDR2 FRNRAP. CDR3 length: 15 amino acids. CDR3 in amino acids: CASGLSGGSNQPQHF. The CDR3, as DNA: TGTGCTAGTGGTTTGTCGGGAGGAAGCAATCAGCCCCAGCATTTT. Together with reference TRBV12-5 and TRBJ1-5, the CDR3 gives the full variable domain: DARVTQTPRHKVTEMGQEVTMRCQPILGHNTVFWYRQTMMQGLELLAYFRNRAPLDDSGMPKDRFSAEMPDATLATLKIQPSEPRDSAVYFCASGLSGGSNQPQHFGDGTRLSIL.

This clonotype was counted only a few times. This chain links TRBV6-1 with TRBJ2-1, with D possibly TRBD2 on 6 matching bases. V lost 4 bases and J 6 bases, leaving 19 bases between the germline ends. CDR3 length: 16 residues. Germline lookup yields CDR1 MNHNS and CDR2 SASEGT. The CDR3 is CASSVREEGTGNEQFF. CDR3 nucleotides: TGTGCCAGCAGTGTACGAGAGGAGGGTACGGGCAATGAGCAGTTCTTC.

There are a few counts of this clonotype. V gene TRBV6-2 or TRBV6-3 combines with J gene TRBJ1-3; D remains unclear. Trimming cost V 2 bases and J 4 bases, with 3 bases left between them. Germline values: CDR1 MNHEY, CDR2 SVGEGT. CDR3 length equals 12 residues. Written as DNA, the CDR3 is TGTGCCAGCAGTTACCGGGGAAACACCATATATTTT. It codes for CASSYRGNTIYF.

In this sample, this clonotype turned up many times. The chain combines TRBV28 with TRBJ2-3; D is perhaps TRBD2 (6 bases). V lost 4 bases to trimming and J lost 2 bases, with 16 bases between them. Per germline, CDR1 MDHEN and CDR2 SYDVKM. The CDR3 consists of 16 residues. The CDR3: CASSWRAGGFTDTQYF. DNA of the CDR3: TGTGCCAGCAGTTGGAGAGCGGGTGGGTTCACAGATACGCAGTATTTT.